This T cell receptor beta chain was identified in a study of blood T cell repertoires in COVID-19. The overall study: Samples taken during acute and convalescent COVID-19 were collected in the United States, Italy and Spain.

The V end was cut by 2 bases, the J end by 4 bases, with 11 bases between. This CDR3 contains 14 residues. CDR1 is KGHSH, CDR2 LQKENI, per germline. Original analysis: By means of reference gene primer amplification, nucleated cell counts were estimated. Only in-frame clones appear in the TCRdb table, and some are missing; sequencing was by immunoSEQ multiplex PCR. The V and J calls and clone size were taken over from that table, and D and trimming were inferred from the DNA. Of 130,000 to 150,000 clones in the sample, roughly 82% were seen once. Sequenced material: peripheral blood. This clonotype was sampled from a woman aged 50 to 60 in a cohort sampled during active or convalescent COVID-19. This chain connects TRBV18 to TRBJ2-5; the D is unclear. CDR3 region: CASSPGTTAETQYF. For the CDR3, the DNA is TGTGCCAGCTCACCAGGAACTACCGCAGAGACCCAGTACTTC. Drawing the rest from reference TRBV18 and TRBJ2-5, the complete variable domain is NAGVMQNPRHLVRRRGQEARLRCSPMKGHSHVYWYRQLPEEGLKFMVYLQKENIIDESGMPKERFSAEFPKEGPSILRIQQVVRGDSAAYFCASSPGTTAETQYFGPGTRLLVL.